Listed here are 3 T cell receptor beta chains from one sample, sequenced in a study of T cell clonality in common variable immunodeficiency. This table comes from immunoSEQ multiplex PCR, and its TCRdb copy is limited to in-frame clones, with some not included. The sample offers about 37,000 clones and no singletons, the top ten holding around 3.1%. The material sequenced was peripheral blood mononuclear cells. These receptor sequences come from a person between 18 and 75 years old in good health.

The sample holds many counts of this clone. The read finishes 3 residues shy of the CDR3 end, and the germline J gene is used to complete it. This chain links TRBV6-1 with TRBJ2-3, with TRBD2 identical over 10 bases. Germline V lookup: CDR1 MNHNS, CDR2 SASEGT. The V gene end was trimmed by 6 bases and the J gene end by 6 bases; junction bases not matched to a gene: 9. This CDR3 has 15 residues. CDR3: CASSETSGEWDTQYF. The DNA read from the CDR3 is TGTGCCAGCAGCGAAACTAGCGGGGAGTGGGATACG.

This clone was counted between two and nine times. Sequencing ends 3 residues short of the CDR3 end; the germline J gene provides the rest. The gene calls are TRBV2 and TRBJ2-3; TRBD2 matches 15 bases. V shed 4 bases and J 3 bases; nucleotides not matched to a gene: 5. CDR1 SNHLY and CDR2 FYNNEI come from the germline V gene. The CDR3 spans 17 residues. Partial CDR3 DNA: TGTGCCAGCAGTGCACTGGGACTAGCGGGAGGAACAGATACG. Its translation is CASSALGLAGGTDT. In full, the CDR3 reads CASSALGLAGGTDTQYF.

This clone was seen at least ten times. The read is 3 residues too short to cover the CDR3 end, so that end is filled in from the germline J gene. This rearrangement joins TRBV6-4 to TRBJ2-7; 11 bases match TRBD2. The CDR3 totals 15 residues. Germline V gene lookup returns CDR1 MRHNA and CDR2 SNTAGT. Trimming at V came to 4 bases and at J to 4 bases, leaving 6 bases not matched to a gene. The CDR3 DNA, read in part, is TGTGCCAGCAGTGCGGGGACTAGCGGAGTATACGAG. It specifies CASSAGTSGVYE. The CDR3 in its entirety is CASSAGTSGVYEQYF.